One and the same sample provided the 20 T cell receptor beta chains below, sequenced in a study of STAT5B mutations in CD4+ large granular lymphocyte leukemia. Clones were read by immunoSEQ multiplex PCR, and TCRdb kept only the in-frame ones, dropping some. The sample carries about 23,000 clones, 70% to 80% recorded once. Sequenced: CD4+ T cells from blood buffy coats. The receptors shown here come from a human donor in good health.

This clone appeared a single time. Here the CDR3 reads CASSRDDTQYF. CDR3 in DNA: TGTGCCAGCAGCCGGGACGATACGCAGTATTTT. The V and J genes are TRBV5-6 and TRBJ2-3; D tentatively fits TRBD1 or TRBD2 (5 bases each). Germline V gene sequence: CDR1 SGHDT, CDR2 YYEEEE. V lost 4 bases to trimming and J lost 6 bases, with 6 bases between them. The CDR3 covers 11 residues.

This clone occurred a few times. For the CDR3, the DNA is TGTGCCATCTCACAGGGGGCCTGGAGTAAGGGCACTGAAGCTTTCTTT. Translated, it gives CAISQGAWSKGTEAFF. The chain employs TRBV6-4 and TRBJ1-1, with TRBD1 matching over 9 bases. The CDR3 covers 16 residues. Germline loops: CDR1 MRHNA, CDR2 SNTAGT. Trimming cost V 10 bases and J 4 bases; bases outside gene matches: 16.

This clone was detected a few times. This chain's CDR3 is CASSSHVMNTEAFF. CDR3 DNA: TGTGCCAGCAGTTCACACGTCATGAACACTGAAGCTTTCTTT. The J gene is TRBJ1-1, the V gene TRBV27; D gene ambiguous. Trimming took off 4 bases at V and 0 bases at J, with 9 bases between the two ends. In germline, CDR1 is MNHEY, CDR2 SMNVEV (reference sequence). The length of the CDR3 is 14 residues.

The chain has TRBV19 and TRBJ2-1, with D tentatively TRBD1 or TRBD2 (7 bases each). This CDR3 has 14 residues. CDR1 and CDR2 from the germline V gene are LNHDA and SQIVND (reference sequence). V lost 5 bases, J lost 4 bases, and 12 bases lay in between. The CDR3 DNA is TGTGCCAGTAGTCAGGGGGGGGAGTACAATGAGCAGTTCTTC. It codes for CASSQGGEYNEQFF.

The V call is TRBV7-8, the J call TRBJ2-3; tentatively, D is TRBD2 (5 bases). The germline V and J ends were trimmed by 4 bases and 0 bases, with 20 bases remaining between them. The CDR3 is 18 amino acids. Germline V gives CDR1 SGHVS, CDR2 FQNEAQ. This chain's CDR3 is CASSSNQDSFYSTDTQYF. The CDR3 DNA reads TGTGCCAGCAGCTCAAACCAGGACTCCTTCTATAGCACAGATACGCAGTATTTT.

The chain employs TRBV5-1 and TRBJ2-5; TRBD1 aligns across 11 bases. The CDR3 consists of 15 residues. V shed 0 bases, J shed 5 bases, and the junction held 3 bases outside the gene matches. Per the germline V gene, CDR1 is SGHRS and CDR2 is YFSETQ. In DNA form, the CDR3 reads TGCGCCAGCAGCTTGGGGACAGGGGGCCAGGAGACCCAGTACTTC. Protein: CASSLGTGGQETQYF.

This clone was found once. The gene calls are TRBV2 and TRBJ2-7; the D gene is possibly TRBD2 (5 bases). V was clipped by 6 bases and J by 0 bases, with 18 bases between them. Germline CDR1 SNHLY, CDR2 FYNNEI. The CDR3 runs to 16 residues. The CDR3 sequence is CASSVNPRGSSYEQYF. In DNA, the CDR3 is TGTGCCAGCAGCGTCAACCCACGGGGTAGCTCCTACGAGCAGTACTTC.

The chain carries TRBV30 and TRBJ1-3; D gene uncertain. With 8 bases removed from V and 4 bases from J, the gap between germline ends came to 6 bases. CDR3 size: 10 residues. The germline V gene has CDR1 GTSNPN and CDR2 SVGIG (reference sequence). CDR3 sequence reads: CALEGNTIYF. Written as DNA, the CDR3 is TGTGCCCTCGAGGGAAACACCATATATTTT.

This chain connects TRBV11-2 to TRBJ2-1; 8 bases are a match to TRBD1. Trimming took 2 bases from V and 2 from J; bases not matched to a gene: 8. The V gene's germline CDR1 is SGHAT and CDR2 FQNNGV. There are 17 residues in the CDR3. The CDR3 DNA reads as TGTGCCAGCAGCTTATCTATCGACAGGGGAGCCTACAATGAGCAGTTCTTC. Its translation: CASSLSIDRGAYNEQFF.

V usage is TRBV19 and J usage is TRBJ2-4; D unclear. This CDR3 spans 14 amino acids. The germline gives CDR1 LNHDA, CDR2 SQIVND (reference sequence). Trimming pared 10 bases from V and 0 bases from J, leaving 13 bases between. CDR3 bases: TGTGCCACTGGCAGACCTCTAGCCAAAAACATTCAGTACTTC. This translates into CATGRPLAKNIQYF.

The chain uses TRBV27 and TRBJ2-7; D could derive from TRBD1 or TRBD2 (5 bases each). The CDR3 totals 16 residues. V was pared by 9 bases and J by 3 bases, with 24 bases between. Germline V gene lookup returns CDR1 MNHEY and CDR2 SMNVEV (reference sequence). DNA of the CDR3: TGTGCCAGTCGTGCGGCCGGCGACGGGGCTGGCTACGAGCAGTACTTC. Encoded protein: CASRAAGDGAGYEQYF.

J is TRBJ2-7 and V is TRBV21-1; TRBD2, as called in the table, went unchecked against the DNA. TRBV21-1 is noted as a pseudogene. CDR3 length equals 17 residues. The CDR3 nucleotides read TGTGCCAGCACCTTCGGGAACAAGCAGGGAGGGCGATACGAGCAGTACTTC. It encodes CASTFGNKQGGRYEQYF.

This clone was recorded a few times. The genes are TRBV6-1 and TRBJ1-2; D is undetermined. V lost 5 bases and J 0 bases, leaving 7 bases between the germline ends. Germline CDR1 reads MNHNS; CDR2 reads SASEGT. The CDR3 has 13 residues. CDR3 in DNA: TGTGCCAGCAGTAGAGACTCTAACTATGGCTACACCTTC. Encoded protein: CASSRDSNYGYTF.

The chain joins TRBV5-5 to TRBJ1-5, with no clear D. V was trimmed by 9 bases and J by 4 bases, leaving 14 bases between them. This CDR3 has 13 amino acids. CDR1 is SGHKS and CDR2 is YYEKEE in the germline V gene (reference sequence). CDR3 amino acids: CATAGSINQPQHF. The DNA of the CDR3 is TGTGCCACGGCAGGTTCCATAAATCAGCCCCAGCATTTT.

The rearrangement joins TRBV7-8 to TRBJ1-6, with a weak D call TRBD1 (6 bases). V lost 1 base and J 8 bases, leaving 9 bases between the germline ends. Germline CDR1 is SGHVS and CDR2 is FQNEAQ. CDR3 length: 14 amino acids. This CDR3 is CASSLDHRDSPLHF. The CDR3 DNA reads as TGTGCCAGCAGCTTAGATCACAGGGATTCACCCCTCCACTTT.

V usage is TRBV10-3 and J usage is TRBJ2-7; D could derive from TRBD1 or TRBD2 (5 bases each). The CDR3 contains 13 residues. V was pared by 1 base and J by 5 bases, with 9 bases between. From germline, CDR1 is ENHRY and CDR2 SYGVKD. CDR3 in amino acids: CAISEWLGDEQYF. CDR3 coding DNA: TGTGCCATCAGTGAGTGGTTGGGGGACGAGCAGTACTTC.

The V call is TRBV5-8, the J call TRBJ1-3; D is uncertain. V shed 1 base and J shed 0 bases, with 14 bases lying between them. CDR1 is SGHTS, CDR2 YDEGEE, per germline. CDR3 length: 17 amino acids. CDR3 DNA: TGTGCCAGCAGCTTGAGGTTCCACCGTCTCTCTGGAAACACCATATATTTT. This translates into CASSLRFHRLSGNTIYF.

The chain has TRBV4-1 and TRBJ2-7; D perhaps matches TRBD1 (6 bases). The V gene's germline CDR1 is MGHRA and CDR2 YSYEKL. CDR3 size: 17 residues. V shed 1 base and J shed 1 base, with 17 bases lying between them. DNA of the CDR3: TGCGCCAGCAGCCAAGGGGCCGCGCGGACAGATTCCTACGAGCAGTACTTC. Encoded protein: CASSQGAARTDSYEQYF.

The chain employs TRBV2 and TRBJ1-1; D might be TRBD1 (5 bases). The ends were cut back, 4 bases at V and 1 base at J, with 7 bases in the middle. The CDR3 contains 13 residues. The germline gives CDR1 SNHLY, CDR2 FYNNEI. CDR3 amino acids: CASSGQPNTEAFF. The CDR3 bases are TGTGCCAGCAGTGGACAGCCGAACACTGAAGCTTTCTTT.

This clone showed up just once. J is TRBJ1-3 and V is TRBV6-1; D uncertain. The CDR3 extends over 15 amino acids. With 2 bases removed from V and 0 bases from J, the gap between germline ends came to 8 bases. Germline loops: CDR1 MNHNS, CDR2 SASEGT. This CDR3 is CASSERRLSGNTIYF. In DNA form, the CDR3 reads TGTGCCAGCAGTGAACGACGCCTCTCTGGAAACACCATATATTTT.